This record concerns one T cell receptor beta chain sequence. No antigen is known for it. V dropped 2 bases and J dropped 5 bases, with 19 bases sitting between them. The CDR3 is made up of 17 amino acids. The germline CDR1 and CDR2 sequences are SEHNR and FQNEAQ (reference sequence). The entry originates in a study of shared clonotypes between healthy human individuals. Clones were sequenced by immunoSEQ multiplex PCR, and TCRdb holds only the in-frame ones, with some missing. The data show 2 million to 3 million clones, more than 90% seen once. Findings of the study overall: The four-donor shared clonotypes exceeded non-shared clonotypes in generation probability, with non-shared ones scoring lower.

The clonotype originates from a man between 18 and 35 years old in good health. The material sequenced was naive CD4+ T cells sorted from blood. Subset: CD45RA+ positively selected. V is TRBV7-9 and J is TRBJ2-1; D gene unclear. CDR3 protein: CASSLSKAESPHNEQFF. CDR3 nucleotide sequence: TGTGCCAGCAGCTTAAGTAAGGCGGAAAGCCCCCACAATGAGCAGTTCTTC.